Listed below are T cell receptor beta chains from one sample, sequenced in a study of T-cell memory formation after mild COVID-19. Each CDR3 protein is one row after TCRdb ran MiXCR on the 5' RACE reads. Of about 250,000 distinct CDR3 sequences in the sample, approximately 15% were seen once. The sequencing input was PBMCs or a T cell subset sorted from them (not recorded which). The receptors were sampled from an adult woman who had mild COVID-19 (a few samples of this study predate the infection). Cell type and time point are not known. Both conserved end residues are part of each CDR3. Each record gives: CDR3 protein, CDR3 DNA, V gene, clone size, D gene, J gene. D genes are given only for firm matches. Expanded clones get a size class; other rows say once, few or many, or leave the size out.

CASSLRGTVIQYF TGTGCCAGCAGTTTGCGGGGTACGGTCATTCAGTACTTC TRBV5-6 once . TRBJ2-4
CAISERMGVTGELFF TGTGCCATCAGTGAGCGGATGGGGGTCACCGGGGAGCTGTTTTTT TRBV10-3 . . TRBJ2-2
CAISESIGGHQPQHF TGTGCCATCAGTGAGTCGATAGGGGGACATCAGCCCCAGCATTTT TRBV10-3 few . TRBJ1-5
CASSQGREGYEQYF TGTGCCAGCAGCCAAGGGCGGGAAGGCTACGAGCAGTACTTC TRBV3-1 . . TRBJ2-7
CASSIGTGKNIQYF TGTGCCAGCAGCATCGGGACAGGGAAAAACATTCAGTACTTC TRBV9 . TRBD1 TRBJ2-4
CASFGTSATDTQYF TGTGCCAGCTTTGGGACTAGTGCCACAGATACGCAGTATTTT TRBV21-1 . . TRBJ2-3
CSVEGRPVSTDTQYF TGCAGCGTTGAGGGCAGACCAGTCAGCACAGATACGCAGTATTTT TRBV29-1 . . TRBJ2-3
CASSPRDTQPGELFF TGTGCCAGCAGCCCAAGGGACACCCAGCCCGGGGAGCTGTTTTTT TRBV7-8 many . TRBJ2-2
CASTPDSPNTGELFF TGTGCCAGCACCCCGGACAGTCCGAACACCGGGGAGCTGTTTTTT TRBV12-3/TRBV12-4 few . TRBJ2-2
CASSPRRFQGTFF TGTGCCAGCAGCCCCCGGCGGTTCCAGGGGACTTTCTTT TRBV7-2 few . TRBJ1-1
CASSSSPGDSYNSPLHF TGCGCCAGCAGCTCCAGTCCAGGGGACTCCTATAATTCACCCCTCCACTTT TRBV5-1 many . TRBJ1-6
CSAPSGSYGYTF TGCAGTGCCCCCTCCGGAAGCTATGGCTACACCTTC TRBV20-1 few . TRBJ1-2
CASSPQGGDTQYF TGTGCCAGCTCACCACAGGGGGGAGATACGCAGTATTTT TRBV18 . . TRBJ2-3
CASSERGQGYNEQFF TGTGCCAGCAGTGAACGGGGACAGGGCTACAATGAGCAGTTCTTC TRBV2 . TRBD1 TRBJ2-1
CASRRQGVAGANVLTF TGCGCCAGCAGACGACAGGGTGTGGCTGGGGCCAACGTCCTGACTTTC TRBV5-1 few TRBD1 TRBJ2-6
CSAPGQLDYEQYF TGCAGTGCCCCGGGACAGTTGGACTACGAGCAGTACTTC TRBV20-1 few TRBD1 TRBJ2-7
CASSAGIQRETQYF TGTGCCAGCAGTGCCGGAATCCAGAGGGAGACCCAGTACTTC TRBV6-1 . . TRBJ2-5
CSARSGTGGYGYTF TGCAGTGCTAGATCGGGGACAGGGGGCTATGGCTACACCTTC TRBV20-1 . TRBD1 TRBJ1-2
CATSRDIAGGSGEQFF TGTGCCACCAGCAGAGATATAGCGGGAGGGTCGGGTGAGCAGTTCTTC TRBV15 . TRBD2 TRBJ2-1